The 14 T cell receptor beta chains given below trace back to one sample, sequenced in a study of control samples from healthy donors and cancer patients. The repertoire was sequenced with immunoSEQ multiplex PCR; TCRdb's copy has only in-frame clones and lacks some. The sample has under 150,000 clones, approximately 87% seen once. The specimen sequenced was blood. The receptors come from a man in his 60s in good health.

This clone was observed a few times. The J gene is TRBJ2-1, the V gene TRBV7-9, with D perhaps TRBD2 (5 bases). Germline CDR1 and CDR2: SEHNR and FQNEAQ (reference sequence). This CDR3 has 14 residues. The V gene lost 2 bases and the J gene lost 7 bases, with 12 bases spanning the gap. The CDR3 spells CASSLSAGGNEQFF. The CDR3 DNA reads as TGTGCCAGCAGCTTATCGGCGGGCGGAAATGAGCAGTTCTTC.

The chain carries TRBV4-1 and TRBJ1-1; D remains ambiguous. Looked up from germline, CDR1 is MGHRA and CDR2 is YSYEKL. Trimming pared 1 base from V and 3 bases from J, leaving 12 bases between. This CDR3 has 15 residues. CDR3 loop: CASSQGAGPYTEAFF. As DNA, the CDR3 is TGCGCCAGCAGCCAAGGGGCAGGCCCTTACACTGAAGCTTTCTTT.

This chain connects TRBV11-1 to TRBJ2-3; no clear D. V gave up 1 base and J gave up 4 bases, with 6 bases separating them. Germline assignment: CDR1 SGHAT and CDR2 FQDESV (reference sequence). The CDR3 contains 13 residues. The CDR3 loop reads CASSLGEADTQYF. Written as DNA, the CDR3 is TGTGCCAGCAGCTTAGGTGAGGCAGATACGCAGTATTTT.

The V gene is TRBV18, the J gene TRBJ2-2; D perhaps matches TRBD1 (5 bases). Trimming removed 3 bases from V and 4 bases from J, with 9 bases in between. CDR3 size: 14 residues. Germline V gene sequence: CDR1 KGHSH, CDR2 LQKENI. CDR3 protein: CASSPQDSTGELFF. DNA for the CDR3: TGTGCCAGCTCACCGCAAGACAGCACCGGGGAGCTGTTTTTT.

The chain uses TRBV2 and TRBJ1-3; no definite D call. Trimming removed 2 bases from V and 0 bases from J, with 5 bases in between. CDR1 SNHLY and CDR2 FYNNEI come from the germline V gene. This CDR3 has 14 amino acids. The CDR3 protein is CASSENLSGNTIYF. The CDR3 region has the DNA TGTGCCAGCAGTGAAAACCTCTCTGGAAACACCATATATTTT.

The CDR3 reads CASSPPQGRGTDTQYF. The CDR3 DNA follows: TGTGCCAGCTCACCACCTCAGGGGCGCGGCACAGATACGCAGTATTTT. The chain uses TRBV18 and TRBJ2-3; perhaps TRBD1 as D (6 bases). Trimming took off 0 bases at V and 1 base at J, with 11 bases between the two ends. This CDR3 contains 16 residues. Germline CDR1 and CDR2: KGHSH and LQKENI.

This clone was seen a single time. The chain couples TRBV18 to TRBJ2-3, with D perhaps matching TRBD1 (6 bases). CDR3 length equals 16 residues. Germline lookup yields CDR1 KGHSH and CDR2 LQKENI. V was clipped by 2 bases and J by 2 bases, with 14 bases between them. The CDR3 region is CASSPVSRDNTDTQYF. The CDR3 DNA reads TGTGCCAGCTCACCAGTATCCAGGGACAACACAGATACGCAGTATTTT.

The chain links TRBV7-8 to TRBJ2-3; D not resolved. There are 14 residues in the CDR3. Germline V lookup: CDR1 SGHVS, CDR2 FQNEAQ. V lost 4 bases and J lost 9, with 17 bases in between. CDR3 DNA: TGTGCCAGCAGCTCCGAAGGCCCGAGTGGGACGCAGTATTTT. Protein: CASSSEGPSGTQYF.

The J gene is TRBJ2-7, the V gene TRBV7-8; tentatively, D is TRBD1 or TRBD2 (5 bases each). Trimming pared 3 bases from V and 3 bases from J, leaving 9 bases between. The CDR3 loop spans 13 amino acids. Germline CDR1 and CDR2: SGHVS and FQNEAQ. The CDR3 nucleotides are TGTGCCAGCAGCTTTTATGGGGGCTACGAGCAGTACTTC. It specifies CASSFYGGYEQYF.

The V call is TRBV6-5, the J call TRBJ2-7; the D call may be TRBD1 or TRBD2 (5 bases each). The CDR3 is made up of 15 amino acids. V was clipped by 5 bases and J by 4 bases, with 18 bases between them. Germline V gives CDR1 MNHEY, CDR2 SVGAGI. The chain's CDR3 is CASSLKPGTNYEQYF. The CDR3 DNA is TGTGCCAGCAGTCTTAAGCCCGGGACGAATTACGAGCAGTACTTC.

The DNA for the CDR3 is TGTGCCAGCAGCTTAGATCACAGCACCTATGGCTACACCTTC. Its translation is CASSLDHSTYGYTF. The chain couples TRBV7-8 to TRBJ1-2; D uncertain. The CDR3 has 14 residues. The germline CDR1 and CDR2 sequences are SGHVS and FQNEAQ. V dropped 1 base and J dropped 4 bases, with 10 bases sitting between them.

This clone was detected once. The chain recombines TRBV28 with TRBJ1-1; unclear D gene. V lost 6 bases and J 0 bases, leaving 8 bases between the germline ends. Per germline, CDR1 MDHEN and CDR2 SYDVKM. The CDR3 runs 13 residues. Here the CDR3 reads CASRSGMNTEAFF. Here the CDR3 DNA reads TGTGCCAGCAGGTCCGGGATGAACACTGAAGCTTTCTTT.

The chain links TRBV5-5 to TRBJ1-2, with 8 bases aligning to TRBD1. The V gene's germline CDR1 is SGHKS and CDR2 YYEKEE (reference sequence). CDR3 length: 15 amino acids. V shed 5 bases, J shed 5 bases, and the junction held 11 bases outside the gene matches. This CDR3 is CASSRGQAGGYGYTF. For the CDR3, the DNA is TGTGCCAGCAGTCGGGGACAGGCTGGTGGATATGGCTACACCTTC.

Here the CDR3 reads CASKFSNQPQHF. The CDR3 nucleotides read TGTGCCAGCAAGTTTAGCAATCAGCCCCAGCATTTT. This sequence joins TRBV6-5 and TRBJ1-5; no firm D call. V shed 7 bases and J shed 0 bases, with 4 bases lying between them. Germline CDR1 and CDR2: MNHEY and SVGAGI. This CDR3 region has 12 residues.